These 30 T cell receptor beta chains were all obtained from the same sample, sequenced in a study of T cells after yellow fever vaccination. TCRdb itself ran the 5' RACE reads through MiXCR, one entry per CDR3 protein. The data hold over 110,000 distinct CDR3 sequences, with over 7% observed a single time. Specimen: CD4+ T cells sorted from PBMCs, collected 5 days after the yellow fever booster vaccination. The receptors were gathered from a young man who received the YFV17D yellow fever vaccine.

This chain joins TRBV19 and TRBJ2-1; TRBD1 matches at 7 bases. Germline V CDR1 and CDR2: LNHDA, SQIVND (reference sequence). V shed 7 bases and J 3 bases; nucleotides not matched to a gene: 9. There are 15 residues in the CDR3. The DNA of the CDR3 is TGTGCCAGTAACAGGGGTAGCGTCAACTACAATGAGCAGTTCTTC. It specifies CASNRGSVNYNEQFF.

This clonotype was counted between two and nine times. V and J are TRBV28 and TRBJ1-5; D unresolved. CDR3 length equals 13 residues. V lost 5 bases and J 3 bases, leaving 8 bases between the germline ends. CDR1 is MDHEN, CDR2 SYDVKM, per germline. The CDR3 loop reads CASSGRTNQPQHF. CDR3 DNA sequence: TGTGCCAGCAGTGGACGGACCAATCAGCCCCAGCATTTT. Supplemented by reference TRBV28 and TRBJ1-5, the full variable domain reads DVKVTQSSRYLVKRTGEKVFLECVQDMDHENMFWYRQDPGLGLRLIYFSYDVKMKEKGDIPEGYSVSREKKERFSLILESASTNQTSMYLCASSGRTNQPQHFGDGTRLSIL.

This clonotype was counted ten times or more. This chain links TRBV6-6 with TRBJ2-5; unclear D gene. Trimming removed 4 bases from V and 3 bases from J, with 3 bases in between. CDR1 and CDR2 (germline): MNHNY, SVGAGI (reference sequence). CDR3 length equals 11 residues. The CDR3 protein is CASSSEETQYF. The DNA for the CDR3 is TGTGCCAGCAGTTCCGAAGAGACCCAGTACTTC.

Many counts were recorded for this clonotype. This rearrangement joins TRBV29-1 to TRBJ2-5; D tentatively reads TRBD1 or TRBD2 (6 bases each). In germline, CDR1 is SQVTM, CDR2 ANQGSEA. V was cut by 6 bases and J by 5 bases, with 13 bases left in between. The CDR3 is made up of 12 amino acids. The CDR3 DNA follows: TGCAGCGTCCTTTCCGGGGGCGAGACCCAGTACTTC. This gives the protein CSVLSGGETQYF. Based on the CDR3 plus reference TRBV29-1 and TRBJ2-5, the full variable domain is SAVISQKPSRDICQRGTSLTIQCQVDSQVTMMFWYRQQPGQSLTLIATANQGSEATYESGFVIDKFPISRPNLTFSTLTVSNMSPEDSSIYLCSVLSGGETQYFGPGTRLLVL.

This clonotype showed up many times. The chain joins TRBV6-2 or TRBV6-3 to TRBJ2-1; 9 bases line up with TRBD2. The trim removed 5 bases at V and 9 bases at J, leaving 11 bases unmatched. The CDR3 is made up of 15 amino acids. CDR1 is MNHEY and CDR2 is SVGEGT in the germline V gene. The CDR3 sequence: CASSIAGVRVGEQFF. CDR3 bases: TGTGCCAGCAGTATAGCGGGAGTGAGGGTGGGTGAGCAGTTCTTC.

This clonotype was seen ten or more times. The chain is built from TRBV12-5 and TRBJ2-1, with TRBD2 identical over 8 bases. This CDR3 spans 20 amino acids. The V and J ends lost 2 bases and 5 bases, in that order; junction bases with no gene match: 20. Germline values: CDR1 LGHNT, CDR2 FRNRAP. The CDR3 DNA is TGTGCTAGTGGTTTGAATGAAAAGCTAAGCGGGAGTGGTTGGAACAATGAGCAGTTCTTC. Its translation: CASGLNEKLSGSGWNNEQFF.

This clonotype was counted ten times or more. This rearrangement joins TRBV29-1 to TRBJ2-7; D ambiguous. The CDR3 runs to 13 residues. V gave up 4 bases and J gave up 3 bases, with 13 bases separating them. Germline V gene data show CDR1 as SQVTM and CDR2 as ANQGSEA. This CDR3 is CSVGSGPIYEQYF. CDR3 DNA sequence: TGCAGCGTTGGTTCCGGACCGATCTACGAGCAGTACTTC.

Concerning this clonotype itself: A read error is possible here, since a much larger clone lies one base away. The CDR3 region is CASSYPAIGEQYF. The CDR3 DNA reads TGTGCCAGCAGTTACCCAGCGATTGGTGAGCAGTACTTC. The chain recombines TRBV6-5 with TRBJ2-7; D remains ambiguous. CDR1 and CDR2 (germline): MNHEY, SVGAGI. There are 13 residues in the CDR3. The V gene lost 2 bases and the J gene lost 7 bases, with 12 bases spanning the gap.

The sample holds many counts of this clonotype. The chain couples TRBV29-1 to TRBJ2-5, with no clear D. This CDR3 has 10 amino acids. CDR1 and CDR2 (germline): SQVTM, ANQGSEA. Trimming removed 4 bases at V and 5 bases at J, with 5 bases between. The CDR3 is CSVVGETQYF. Written as DNA, the CDR3 is TGCAGCGTTGTTGGGGAGACCCAGTACTTC.

This clonotype turned up a few times. V usage is TRBV9 and J usage is TRBJ2-3; 9 positions match TRBD2. CDR3 length equals 20 residues. CDR1 and CDR2 (germline): SGDLS, YYNGEE. V lost 3 bases to trimming and J lost 0 bases; unmatched junction nucleotides: 17. Here the CDR3 DNA reads TGTGCCAGCAGCGCTACCTTTTCGAGACTAGCGGTGACTAGCACAGATACGCAGTATTTT. Amino acid sequence: CASSATFSRLAVTSTDTQYF.

The sample holds a few counts of this clonotype. This chain joins TRBV19 and TRBJ2-7, with D possibly called TRBD1 or TRBD2 (5 bases each). Germline CDR1 LNHDA, CDR2 SQIVND (reference sequence). The CDR3 runs to 14 residues. The germline V and J ends were trimmed by 3 bases and 2 bases, with 11 bases remaining between them. CDR3 region: CASSIGTEAYEQYF. In DNA form, the CDR3 reads TGTGCCAGTAGTATTGGGACGGAAGCCTACGAGCAGTACTTC.

In its sample, this clonotype was seen a few times. The chain has TRBV7-2 and TRBJ2-3, with D possibly being TRBD2 (6 bases). CDR1 and CDR2 (germline): SGHTA, FQGNSA. This CDR3 contains 17 residues. Trimming took off 4 bases at V and 3 bases at J, with 20 bases between the two ends. The CDR3 sequence is CASSYDRGGPRTDTQYF. The CDR3 DNA is TGTGCCAGCAGCTACGATAGGGGAGGACCCCGAACAGATACGCAGTATTTT.

This clonotype was observed at least ten times. This sequence joins TRBV5-1 and TRBJ2-2, with D tentatively TRBD1 (5 bases). CDR3 length: 15 amino acids. Per germline, CDR1 SGHRS and CDR2 YFSETQ. V was cut by 3 bases and J by 4 bases, with 13 bases left in between. The CDR3 sequence is CASSSQGPTTGELFF. CDR3 DNA: TGCGCCAGCAGCTCCCAGGGCCCGACCACCGGGGAGCTGTTTTTT.

This clonotype was picked up many times. The rearrangement links TRBV6-5 to TRBJ2-7; a weak D match, TRBD2 (6 bases). This CDR3 comprises 16 residues. CDR1 and CDR2 (germline): MNHEY, SVGAGI. V was cut by 2 bases and J by 3 bases, with 17 bases left in between. CDR3 DNA: TGTGCCAGCAGTTACCTCGGCGTGGGCGGGAACTACGAGCAGTACTTC. It codes for CASSYLGVGGNYEQYF.

This clonotype occurred many times. The rearrangement joins TRBV7-9 to TRBJ2-7; 10 nucleotides agree with TRBD1. Germline CDR1 reads SEHNR; CDR2 reads FQNEAQ (reference sequence). The junction had 3 bases not matched to a gene; V was cut back by 5 bases and J by 8 bases. The CDR3 has 12 amino acids. For the CDR3, the DNA is TGTGCCAGCAGCAGGGACAGGGGACAGCAGTACTTC. Encoded protein: CASSRDRGQQYF.

This clonotype was detected ten times or more. The chain combines TRBV10-3 with TRBJ2-3; weak D call: TRBD2 (6 bases). V was clipped by 0 bases and J by 2 bases, with 18 bases between them. This CDR3 contains 18 residues. In germline, CDR1 is ENHRY, CDR2 SYGVKD. The CDR3 DNA reads as TGTGCCATCAGTGAGTCGAGCCGGGGGTCCCACACCACAGATACGCAGTATTTT. Protein sequence: CAISESSRGSHTTDTQYF.

This clonotype was observed many times. This sequence joins TRBV7-3 and TRBJ2-3, with D uncertain. Germline CDR1 SGHTA, CDR2 FQGTGA. The CDR3 is 13 amino acids. Trimming cost V 5 bases and J 0 bases, with 6 bases left between them. The CDR3, as DNA: TGTGCCAGCAGCCCCTTCAGCACAGATACGCAGTATTTT. Amino acids: CASSPFSTDTQYF.

In its sample, this clonotype was seen many times. The gene calls are TRBV20-1 and TRBJ1-1, with 7 bases lining up with TRBD1. Trimming took 1 base from V and 2 from J; bases not matched to a gene: 10. Looked up from germline, CDR1 is DFQATT and CDR2 is SNEGSKA (reference sequence). The CDR3 sequence is 16 residues long. The CDR3 DNA reads as TGCAGTGCTAGAGTGGGTGCAGGGGGACTTAACACTGAAGCTTTCTTT. Its protein is CSARVGAGGLNTEAFF.

This clonotype came up many times. The chain is built from TRBV4-3 and TRBJ1-1; 7 positions match TRBD1. Germline trimming cut 4 bases from V and 2 bases from J; bases unmatched to any gene: 10. The CDR3 loop spans 16 amino acids. Germline V gene data show CDR1 as LGHNA and CDR2 as YSLEER. CDR3 nucleotides: TGCGCCAGCAGCCCCCGGGACAGCTGGGGAAACACTGAAGCTTTCTTT. Its protein product is CASSPRDSWGNTEAFF.

This clonotype was counted many times. The CDR3 sequence: CASSFSTYNEQFF. CDR3 nucleotides: TGTGCCAGCAGCTTTTCAACTTACAATGAGCAGTTCTTC. This sequence joins TRBV7-2 and TRBJ2-1; D not certain. Germline V gene lookup returns CDR1 SGHTA and CDR2 FQGNSA. Trimming took off 3 bases at V and 4 bases at J, with 7 bases between the two ends. This CDR3 has 13 residues.

This clonotype has ten or more counts. This chain joins TRBV12-3 or TRBV12-4 and TRBJ2-2, with 7 positions matching TRBD2. With V trimmed by 5 bases and J by 4 bases, 7 bases remained unmatched. The CDR3 has 15 residues. CDR3 region: CASSPGGSATGELFF. As DNA, the CDR3 is TGTGCCAGCAGTCCCGGGGGGTCGGCCACCGGGGAGCTGTTTTTT.

The chain couples TRBV20-1 to TRBJ1-2; the match to TRBD1 covers 9 bases. With V trimmed by 3 bases and J by 7 bases, 9 bases remained unmatched. Germline CDR1 is DFQATT and CDR2 is SNEGSKA (reference sequence). This CDR3 contains 14 residues. CDR3: CSASNRGRSSGYTF. The CDR3 DNA reads as TGCAGTGCTAGTAACAGGGGGCGATCGAGTGGCTACACCTTC.

This clonotype has at least ten counts. The CDR3 loop reads CASSQTNGGTQHF. CDR3 DNA: TGTGCCAGCAGCCAGACGAACGGGGGCACCCAGCATTTT. The chain recombines TRBV7-9 with TRBJ1-5, with D possibly matching TRBD1 (6 bases). Looked up from germline, CDR1 is SEHNR and CDR2 is FQNEAQ (reference sequence). The V end was cut by 5 bases, the J end by 11 bases, with 16 bases between. CDR3 size: 13 residues. The full variable domain, its missing parts supplied by reference TRBV7-9 and TRBJ1-5, is DTGVSQNPRHKITKRGQNVTFRCDPISEHNRLYWYRQTLGQGPEFLTYFQNEAQLEKSRLLSDRFSAERPKGSFSTLEIQRTEQGDSAMYLCASSQTNGGTQHFGDGTRLSIL.

This clonotype was counted many times. V is TRBV7-9 and J is TRBJ1-6; D call uncertain. CDR3 size: 14 residues. The germline V gene has CDR1 SEHNR and CDR2 FQNEAQ (reference sequence). V was cut by 2 bases and J by 10 bases, with 12 bases left in between. The CDR3 DNA follows: TGTGCCAGCAGCTTACGGTCCGTCAGATCACCCCTCCACTTT. Residues: CASSLRSVRSPLHF.

This clonotype occurred many times. This rearrangement joins TRBV5-1 to TRBJ2-2, with 15 bases that match TRBD2. Germline CDR1 is SGHRS and CDR2 is YFSETQ. The CDR3 has 18 amino acids. V trimming: 3 bases; J trimming: 1 base; junction bases outside the gene matches: 4. CDR3 amino acids: CASSSGLAGGWNTGELFF. CDR3 sequence (DNA): TGCGCCAGCAGCTCCGGACTAGCGGGAGGGTGGAACACCGGGGAGCTGTTTTTT.

The sample holds a few counts of this clonotype. This sequence joins TRBV5-4 and TRBJ2-1, with 9 bases aligning to TRBD2. This CDR3 contains 13 residues. Unmatched junction bases numbered 4, after V lost 4 bases and J lost 8 bases. The germline CDR1 and CDR2 sequences are SGHNT and YYREEE (reference sequence). Here the CDR3 DNA reads TGTGCCAGCAGCCTTCGGACTAGCGATGAGCAGTTCTTC. Translating it yields CASSLRTSDEQFF.

This clonotype was counted at least ten times. One end of the junction is discordant with germline, which a read error may explain. The chain combines TRBV10-3 with TRBJ2-1; 9 nucleotides agree with TRBD2. This CDR3 has 13 residues. CDR1 is ENHRY and CDR2 is SYGVKD in the germline V gene. The CDR3 here is CAISESTAGGFVF. CDR3 bases: TGTGCCATCAGTGAGTCGACGGCGGGAGGGTTCGTCTTC.

This clonotype was counted ten times or more. V gene TRBV30 combines with J gene TRBJ2-2; no clear D. Germline V gene sequence: CDR1 GTSNPN, CDR2 SVGIG (reference sequence). Trimming shortened V by 2 bases and J by 2 bases, and 9 bases separated the two germline ends. This CDR3 has 14 residues. In DNA, the CDR3 is TGTGCCTGGAGTTTTAGGCTCAACACCGGGGAGCTGTTTTTT. Protein product: CAWSFRLNTGELFF.

This clonotype was observed at least ten times. The gene calls are TRBV5-1 and TRBJ2-3; the D is unclear. There are 13 residues in the CDR3. The germline V and J ends were trimmed by 4 bases and 2 bases, with 8 bases remaining between them. Germline CDR1 and CDR2: SGHRS and YFSETQ. The CDR3 DNA is TGCGCCAGCAGCGTCCCGGCCACAGATACGCAGTATTTT. This gives the protein CASSVPATDTQYF.

Ten or more counts support this clonotype. The CDR3 is CASSFSSSAGETQYF. The CDR3 region has the DNA TGTGCCAGCAGTTTTAGTAGCAGTGCAGGAGAGACCCAGTACTTC. This rearrangement joins TRBV12-3 or TRBV12-4 to TRBJ2-5; no reliable D call. The CDR3 consists of 15 residues. The V end lost 3 bases, the J end lost 4 bases, and 15 bases lay between the germline ends.